The 20 T cell receptor beta chains reported below all come from one sample, sequenced in a study of T cell changes during pregnancy in multiple sclerosis. Libraries were prepared by immunoSEQ multiplex PCR; TCRdb keeps only in-frame clonotypes and omits some of them. Of under 70,000 clones listed, about 95% are singletons. The starting material was CD8+ T cells from peripheral blood mononuclear cells, obtained after pregnancy. Source of these receptors: a female donor with multiple sclerosis, enrolled in a pregnancy study.

The chain joins TRBV7-9 to TRBJ2-3, with D perhaps TRBD2 (5 bases). CDR3 length: 13 residues. CDR1 SEHNR and CDR2 FQNEAQ come from the germline V gene (reference sequence). Trimming cost V 3 bases and J 11 bases, with 15 bases left between them. CDR3 nucleotide sequence: TGTGCCAGCAGCTTGCCCAGTAGCGAGTGGCAGTATTTT. It translates to CASSLPSSEWQYF.

The chain recombines TRBV28 with TRBJ2-1; 8 positions match TRBD1. This CDR3 is 14 amino acids long. V trimming: 6 bases; J trimming: 7 bases; junction bases outside the gene matches: 8. CDR1 is MDHEN, CDR2 SYDVKM, per germline. The CDR3 bases are TGTGCCAGCAGCCCAGGGGGCCGGGTGAATGAGCAGTTCTTC. It specifies CASSPGGRVNEQFF.

This chain connects TRBV9 to TRBJ2-5, with 7 bases matching TRBD1. The end of the DNA aligns better with TRBJ2-7, so the J call may be wrong. Germline CDR1 reads SGDLS; CDR2 reads YYNGEE. The CDR3 covers 15 residues. CDR3 coding DNA: TGTGCCAGCAGCGTTGGGACAGCCCCTACCTCCGAGCAGTACTTC. This codes for CASSVGTAPTSEQYF.

This chain links TRBV5-1 with TRBJ2-3, with 11 bases lining up with TRBD2. The J segment lost 4 bases and the V segment lost 4 bases, leaving 14 bases of the junction unmatched. The CDR3 totals 18 residues. The V gene's germline CDR1 is SGHRS and CDR2 YFSETQ. CDR3 sequence reads: CASSPAPGLAGISDTQYF. DNA for the CDR3: TGCGCCAGCAGCCCTGCCCCCGGACTAGCGGGTATTTCAGATACGCAGTATTTT.

This rearrangement joins TRBV2 to TRBJ2-7; TRBD2 might be the D (6 bases). The germline CDR1 and CDR2 sequences are SNHLY and FYNNEI. The CDR3 consists of 14 residues. Trimming removed 5 bases from V and 1 base from J, with 12 bases in between. This CDR3 is CASSLPGGSYEQYF. CDR3 bases: TGTGCCAGCAGTCTCCCCGGGGGATCCTACGAGCAGTACTTC.

The chain links TRBV4-1 to TRBJ2-1; 9 nucleotides agree with TRBD1. The CDR3 extends over 18 amino acids. Per germline, CDR1 MGHRA and CDR2 YSYEKL. J lost 0 bases, V lost 1 base, and 7 bases had no gene match. The CDR3 coding sequence is TGCGCCAGCAGCCAAGCCCCGGGACAGGGTAGCTCCTACAATGAGCAGTTCTTC. Amino acids: CASSQAPGQGSSYNEQFF.

The gene calls are TRBV7-9 and TRBJ1-3; TRBD1 agrees at 7 bases. The CDR3 is 15 residues long. The trim removed 4 bases at V and 0 bases at J, leaving 3 bases unmatched. In germline, CDR1 is SEHNR, CDR2 FQNEAQ (reference sequence). The DNA for the CDR3 is TGTGCCAGCAGCTCGGGACAGAGCTCTGGAAACACCATATATTTT. Amino acids: CASSSGQSSGNTIYF.

Written as DNA, the CDR3 is TGTGCCAGCAGCTTACTGACTAGCGGGAGTAATGAGCAGTTCTTC. This translates into CASSLLTSGSNEQFF. V is TRBV7-8 and J is TRBJ2-1, with TRBD2 matching over 12 bases. The germline CDR1 and CDR2 sequences are SGHVS and FQNEAQ. This CDR3 spans 15 amino acids. V lost 2 bases, J lost 7 bases, and 3 bases stayed unmatched.

V gene TRBV6-5 combines with J gene TRBJ1-1; no clear D gene. Germline V gene lookup returns CDR1 MNHEY and CDR2 SVGAGI. The CDR3 runs to 13 residues. Trimming left V 2 bases short and J 8 bases short, with 12 bases between. The CDR3 sequence: CASSYGGAREAFF. Written as DNA, the CDR3 is TGTGCCAGCAGTTACGGAGGAGCGAGAGAAGCTTTCTTT.

The chain recombines TRBV7-9 with TRBJ2-7; maybe TRBD1 (5 bases). CDR1 and CDR2 (germline): SEHNR, FQNEAQ (reference sequence). The CDR3 covers 15 residues. V lost 7 bases to trimming and J lost 0 bases, with 16 bases between them. CDR3 in amino acids: CASTPQGRGSYEQYF. In DNA, the CDR3 is TGTGCCAGCACCCCCCAGGGAAGGGGCTCCTACGAGCAGTACTTC.

This clone was seen once. The rearrangement uses TRBV6-1 and TRBJ1-1; TRBD1 matches at 9 bases. Germline CDR1 is MNHNS and CDR2 is SASEGT. V dropped 6 bases and J dropped 5; count of bases not matched to a gene: 10. The CDR3 is made up of 15 amino acids. This CDR3 is CASSYRDRVKTEAFF. CDR3 DNA: TGTGCCAGCAGCTACCGGGACAGGGTTAAGACTGAAGCTTTCTTT.

The chain couples TRBV4-1 to TRBJ1-3; 9 bases match TRBD1. V shed 0 bases and J 5 bases; nucleotides not matched to a gene: 5. This CDR3 contains 16 residues. The germline V gene has CDR1 MGHRA and CDR2 YSYEKL. CDR3 amino acids: CASSQEKGTGRNTIYF. CDR3 bases: TGCGCCAGCAGCCAAGAAAAGGGGACAGGGAGAAACACCATATATTTT.

The chain links TRBV27 to TRBJ2-1, with a weak D call TRBD2 (5 bases). The CDR3 spans 14 residues. V was pared by 4 bases and J by 4 bases, with 11 bases between. Germline CDR1 and CDR2: MNHEY and SMNVEV (reference sequence). In DNA form, the CDR3 reads TGTGCCAGCAGTTCCGGGATAGGGTACAATGAGCAGTTCTTC. It yields the protein CASSSGIGYNEQFF.

This chain uses TRBV7-3 with TRBJ2-1; TRBD2 aligns across 8 bases. This CDR3 comprises 16 residues. The J segment lost 0 bases and the V segment lost 5 bases, leaving 6 bases of the junction unmatched. CDR1 and CDR2 from the germline V gene are SGHTA and FQGTGA. The CDR3 loop reads CASSPGGAGSYNEQFF. DNA of the CDR3: TGTGCCAGCAGCCCGGGGGGGGCGGGCTCCTACAATGAGCAGTTCTTC.

This sequence joins TRBV27 and TRBJ1-1; unclear D gene. CDR1 is MNHEY, CDR2 SMNVEV, per germline (reference sequence). Trimming left V 0 bases short and J 0 bases short, with 2 bases between. The CDR3 loop spans 13 amino acids. Written as DNA, the CDR3 is TGTGCCAGCAGTTTATCCATGAACACTGAAGCTTTCTTT. This translates into CASSLSMNTEAFF.

The chain uses TRBV7-9 and TRBJ1-1; TRBD1 aligns across 7 bases. V gave up 7 bases and J gave up 5 bases; unmatched junction bases: 19. CDR1 is SEHNR and CDR2 is FQNEAQ in the germline V gene (reference sequence). The CDR3 contains 17 residues. DNA of the CDR3: TGTGCCAGCAACCCTCCTTATGAGGGGGCGCCGGAAACTGAAGCTTTCTTT. Amino acids: CASNPPYEGAPETEAFF.

This clone came up once. The chain is built from TRBV5-4 and TRBJ1-2; D gene unclear. This CDR3 spans 16 amino acids. V was clipped by 4 bases and J by 4 bases, with 20 bases between them. The germline CDR1 and CDR2 sequences are SGHNT and YYREEE (reference sequence). This chain's CDR3 is CASSDLGGSHLYGYTF. Written as DNA, the CDR3 is TGTGCCAGCAGCGACCTCGGAGGCTCGCACCTCTATGGCTACACCTTC.

The chain uses TRBV5-5 and TRBJ1-5; D is undetermined. Per germline, CDR1 SGHKS and CDR2 YYEKEE (reference sequence). There are 13 residues in the CDR3. Trimming cost V 0 bases and J 4 bases, with 5 bases left between them. CDR3: CASSLDLNQPQHF. The CDR3, as DNA: TGTGCCAGCAGCTTGGACTTAAATCAGCCCCAGCATTTT. The whole variable domain, remainder taken from reference TRBV5-5 and TRBJ1-5, is DAGVTQSPTHLIKTRGQQVTLRCSPISGHKSVSWYQQVLGQGPQFIFQYYEKEERGRGNFPDRFSARQFPNYSSELNVNALLLGDSALYLCASSLDLNQPQHFGDGTRLSIL.

The chain is built from TRBV27 and TRBJ2-7, with TRBD1 matching over 11 bases. The trim removed 5 bases at V and 2 bases at J, leaving 11 bases unmatched. Germline lookup yields CDR1 MNHEY and CDR2 SMNVEV (reference sequence). The CDR3 is 17 residues long. The DNA for the CDR3 is TGTGCCAGCAGTCCGGGGACAGGGGGATTCGCCGCCTACGAGCAGTACTTC. It encodes CASSPGTGGFAAYEQYF.

The chain is built from TRBV11-2 and TRBJ2-7; 10 positions agree with TRBD2. This CDR3 has 15 amino acids. Per germline, CDR1 SGHAT and CDR2 FQNNGV. V lost 5 bases, J lost 0 bases, and 4 bases stayed unmatched. Here the CDR3 DNA reads TGTGCCAGCAGCCTTGGACTAGCGGCCTCCTACGAGCAGTACTTC. This gives the protein CASSLGLAASYEQYF.